This entry lists 5 T cell receptor beta chains sequenced from one sample in a study of blood T cell repertoires in COVID-19. Clones were read by immunoSEQ multiplex PCR, and TCRdb kept only the in-frame ones, dropping some. The data contain more than 100,000 clones, 84% of them singletons. The sample was peripheral blood. These receptors were collected from a human donor in a cohort sampled during active or convalescent COVID-19.

This chain links TRBV7-3 with TRBJ1-3; 12 bases line up with TRBD1. Looked up from germline, CDR1 is SGHTA and CDR2 is FQGTGA. The CDR3 consists of 18 residues. The ends lost 9 bases at V and 8 bases at J; junction bases unmatched: 20. The CDR3 loop is CARNPYPGQGAKVHTIYF. The CDR3 coding sequence is TGTGCCAGGAATCCGTACCCGGGACAGGGGGCGAAGGTGCACACCATATATTTT.

This clone has a single count. The chain combines TRBV5-4 with TRBJ2-3; 7 bases fit TRBD1. CDR3 length: 14 amino acids. After removal of 3 bases from V and 2 bases from J, the junction contained 3 bases not matched to a gene. Germline V gene lookup returns CDR1 SGHNT and CDR2 YYREEE (reference sequence). CDR3 in amino acids: CASSSGGSTDTQYF. The CDR3 DNA follows: TGTGCCAGCAGCTCAGGGGGTTCCACAGATACGCAGTATTTT.

The rearrangement links TRBV6-4 to TRBJ1-4; the match to TRBD1 covers 7 bases. Germline V gives CDR1 MRHNA, CDR2 SNTAGT. V was clipped by 6 bases and J by 4 bases; unmatched bases: 5. The CDR3 extends over 14 amino acids. CDR3: CASSADRDNEKLFF. The CDR3 coding sequence is TGTGCCAGCAGCGCCGACAGGGATAATGAAAAACTGTTTTTT.

The V and J genes are TRBV15 and TRBJ1-3; the D gene is possibly TRBD1 (5 bases). V shed 3 bases and J shed 3 bases, with 21 bases lying between them. The CDR3 has 18 residues. CDR1 LNHNV and CDR2 YYDKDF come from the germline V gene (reference sequence). The CDR3 spells CATSSSFDSRSFGNTIYF. Here the CDR3 DNA reads TGTGCCACCAGCAGCTCCTTTGACAGCCGATCTTTTGGAAACACCATATATTTT.

V usage is TRBV11-2 and J usage is TRBJ2-5; a weak D match, TRBD1 (5 bases). Germline V gives CDR1 SGHAT, CDR2 FQNNGV. V was shortened by 0 bases and J by 3 bases, with 5 bases between the two germline ends. The CDR3 has 13 residues. The DNA for the CDR3 is TGTGCCAGCAGCTTAGACAGGGAAGAGACCCAGTACTTC. Protein sequence: CASSLDREETQYF.